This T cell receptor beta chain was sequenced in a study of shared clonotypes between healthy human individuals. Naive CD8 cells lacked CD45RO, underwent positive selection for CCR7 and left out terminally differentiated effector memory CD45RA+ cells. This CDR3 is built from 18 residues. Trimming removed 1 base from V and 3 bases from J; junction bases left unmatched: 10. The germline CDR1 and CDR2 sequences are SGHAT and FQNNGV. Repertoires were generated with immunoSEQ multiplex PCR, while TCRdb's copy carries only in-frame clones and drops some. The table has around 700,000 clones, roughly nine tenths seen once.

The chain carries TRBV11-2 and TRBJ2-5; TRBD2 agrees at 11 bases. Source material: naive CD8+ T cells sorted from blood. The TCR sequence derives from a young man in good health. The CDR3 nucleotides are TGTGCCAGCAGCTTAGTAGGTCTAGCGGGAGGAGGAAAAGAGACCCAGTACTTC. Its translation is CASSLVGLAGGGKETQYF.